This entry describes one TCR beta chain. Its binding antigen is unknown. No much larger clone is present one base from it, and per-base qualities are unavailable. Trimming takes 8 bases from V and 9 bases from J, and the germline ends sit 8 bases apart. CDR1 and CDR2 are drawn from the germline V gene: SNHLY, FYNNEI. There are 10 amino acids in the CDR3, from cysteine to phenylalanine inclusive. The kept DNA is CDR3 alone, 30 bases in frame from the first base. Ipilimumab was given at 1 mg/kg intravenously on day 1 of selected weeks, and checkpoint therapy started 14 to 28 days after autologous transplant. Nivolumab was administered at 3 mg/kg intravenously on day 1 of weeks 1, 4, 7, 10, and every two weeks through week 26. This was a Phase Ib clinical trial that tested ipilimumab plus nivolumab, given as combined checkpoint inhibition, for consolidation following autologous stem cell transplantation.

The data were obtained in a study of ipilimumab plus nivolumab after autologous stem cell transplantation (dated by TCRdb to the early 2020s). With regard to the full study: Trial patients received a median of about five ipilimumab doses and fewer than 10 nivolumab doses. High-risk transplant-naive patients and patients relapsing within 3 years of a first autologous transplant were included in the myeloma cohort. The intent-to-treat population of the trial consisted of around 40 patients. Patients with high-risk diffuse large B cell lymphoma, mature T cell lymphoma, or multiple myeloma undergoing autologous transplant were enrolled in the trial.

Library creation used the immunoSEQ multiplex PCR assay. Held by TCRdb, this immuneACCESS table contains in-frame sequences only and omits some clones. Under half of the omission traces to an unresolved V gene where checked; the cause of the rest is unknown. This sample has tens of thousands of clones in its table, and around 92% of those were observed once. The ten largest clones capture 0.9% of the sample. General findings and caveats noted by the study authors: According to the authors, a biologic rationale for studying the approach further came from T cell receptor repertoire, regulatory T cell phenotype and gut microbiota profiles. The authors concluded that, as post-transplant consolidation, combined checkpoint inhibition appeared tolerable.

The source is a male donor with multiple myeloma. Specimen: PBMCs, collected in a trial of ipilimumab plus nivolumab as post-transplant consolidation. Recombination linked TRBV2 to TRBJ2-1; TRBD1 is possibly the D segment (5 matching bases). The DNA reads TGTGCCAGCGAAGGGGTTGAGCAGTTCTTC. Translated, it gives CASEGVEQFF.